The sequence of this T cell receptor (beta chain) was determined in a study of breast tumors, draining lymph nodes, adjacent tissues. Samples came from axillary lymph nodes draining the breast cancer. One entry per CDR3 protein results from TCRdb running MiXCR on the multiplex PCR reads. Of fewer than 250,000 distinct CDR3 sequences in the sample, roughly 30% were seen once. Study-wide results and limits: Tumor TCR diversity was below lymph nodes but above nontumor tissue.

At least ten counts were recorded for this clonotype. Its antigen is undetermined. The TCR comes from a female donor with breast cancer. Some clones in this sample may be carry-over from other donors' samples. Material for sequencing was axillary lymph node tissue.

In DNA form, the CDR3 reads TGTGCCAGCAGTGACCCCGGGTTGGGGGGGCAGCAGCAGTACTTC. Its protein is CASSDPGLGGQQQYF. The genes are TRBV6-1 and TRBJ2-7, with D perhaps TRBD2 (7 bases). Trimming took 3 bases from V and 8 from J, leaving 20 bases between them. This CDR3 is built from 15 residues. Germline V lookup: CDR1 MNHNS, CDR2 SASEGT.